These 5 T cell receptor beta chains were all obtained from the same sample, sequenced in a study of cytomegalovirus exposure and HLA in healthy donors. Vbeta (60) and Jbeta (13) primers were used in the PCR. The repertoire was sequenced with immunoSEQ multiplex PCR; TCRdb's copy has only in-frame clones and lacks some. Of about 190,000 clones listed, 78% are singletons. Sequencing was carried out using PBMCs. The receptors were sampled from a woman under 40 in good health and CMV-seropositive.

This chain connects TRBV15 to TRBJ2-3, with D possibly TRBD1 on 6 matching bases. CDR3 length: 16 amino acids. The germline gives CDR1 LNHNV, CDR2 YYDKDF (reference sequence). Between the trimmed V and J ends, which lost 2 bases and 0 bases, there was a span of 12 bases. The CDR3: CATSRSPGVSTDTQYF. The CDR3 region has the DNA TGTGCCACCAGCAGATCACCAGGGGTTAGCACAGATACGCAGTATTTT. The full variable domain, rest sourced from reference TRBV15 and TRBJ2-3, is DAMVIQNPRYQVTQFGKPVTLSCSQTLNHNVMYWYQQKSSQAPKLLFHYYDKDFNNEADTPDNFQSRRPNTSFCFLDIRSPGLGDTAMYLCATSRSPGVSTDTQYFGPGTRLTVL.

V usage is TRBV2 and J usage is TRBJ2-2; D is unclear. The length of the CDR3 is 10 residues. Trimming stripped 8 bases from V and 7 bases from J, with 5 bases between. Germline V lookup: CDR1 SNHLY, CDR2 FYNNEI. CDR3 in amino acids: CASLLGELFF. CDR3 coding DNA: TGTGCCAGCCTTCTCGGGGAGCTGTTTTTT.

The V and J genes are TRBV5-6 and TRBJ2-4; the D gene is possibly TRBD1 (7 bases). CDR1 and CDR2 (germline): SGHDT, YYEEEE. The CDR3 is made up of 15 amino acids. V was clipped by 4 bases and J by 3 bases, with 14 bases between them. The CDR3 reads CASSGGGWGKNIQYF. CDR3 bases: TGTGCCAGCAGCGGAGGGGGCTGGGGCAAAAACATTCAGTACTTC.

CDR3 DNA sequence: TGTGCCATCCCGACGGGTTACACCGGGGAGCTGTTTTTT. Translation: CAIPTGYTGELFF. This chain joins TRBV6-1 and TRBJ2-2; D is unresolved. V was clipped by 10 bases and J by 3 bases, with 12 bases between them. The CDR3 has 13 residues. From germline, CDR1 is MNHNS and CDR2 SASEGT.

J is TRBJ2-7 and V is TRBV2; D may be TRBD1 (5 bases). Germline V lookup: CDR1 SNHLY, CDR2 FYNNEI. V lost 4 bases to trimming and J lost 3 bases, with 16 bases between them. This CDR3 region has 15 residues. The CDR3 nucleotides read TGTGCCAGCAGTGTCCTTGACGGACATGGCTACGAGCAGTACTTC. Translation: CASSVLDGHGYEQYF. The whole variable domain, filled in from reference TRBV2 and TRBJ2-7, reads EPEVTQTPSHQVTQMGQEVILRCVPISNHLYFYWYRQILGQKVEFLVSFYNNEISEKSEIFDDQFSVERPDGSNFTLKIRSTKLEDSAMYFCASSVLDGHGYEQYFGPGTRLTVT.